A selection of T cell receptor beta chains follows, all from one sample in a study of blood T cell repertoires in COVID-19. The data were produced by immunoSEQ multiplex PCR, yet TCRdb's version contains in-frame clones alone and is incomplete. The data hold a few hundred thousand clones, with approximately 83% observed a single time. The sequencing input was peripheral blood. All receptors come from a person aged 65-85 years with COVID-19, enrolled during active disease. Each CDR3 is given with its conserved first and last residue. A D gene is named only where the DNA matches it firmly. Rows may omit the clone size; those that give it use once, few, many or a size class.

v_gene	j_gene	d_gene	abundance	CDR3aa	CDR3nt
TRBV6-5	TRBJ1-5	NA	NA	CASTWLLNQPQHF	TGTGCCAGCACATGGCTCCTCAATCAGCCCCAGCATTTT
TRBV7-9	TRBJ1-5	TRBD1	NA	CASSSTDRQPQHF	TGTGCCAGCAGCTCTACGGACAGGCAGCCCCAGCATTTT
TRBV27	TRBJ2-7	TRBD1	NA	CASSFRDSYEQYF	TGTGCCAGCAGTTTCCGGGACAGCTACGAGCAGTACTTC
TRBV19	TRBJ2-3	NA	NA	CASSIDIELDTQYF	TGTGCCAGTAGTATAGATATCGAGCTTGATACGCAGTATTTT
TRBV6-2/TRBV6-3	TRBJ2-1	NA	NA	CASGPGRRRGYNEQFF	TGTGCCAGCGGCCCCGGTCGTCGCAGGGGATACAATGAGCAGTTCTTC
TRBV5-1	TRBJ2-6	NA	once	CASSLEPGTLVSGANVLTF	TGCGCCAGCAGCTTGGAGCCCGGGACATTAGTCTCTGGGGCCAACGTCCTGACTTTC
TRBV5-1	TRBJ2-1	TRBD1	NA	CASSLGTGGLNEQFF	TGCGCCAGCAGCTTGGGGACAGGGGGGCTCAATGAGCAGTTCTTC
TRBV7-6	TRBJ2-3	TRBD1	NA	CASSLRDRGTDTQYF	TGTGCCAGCAGCTTACGGGACAGGGGGACAGATACGCAGTATTTT
TRBV9	TRBJ2-2	TRBD1	NA	CASRSGTGGTGELFF	TGTGCCAGCAGGTCCGGGACAGGGGGCACCGGGGAGCTGTTTTTT
TRBV14	TRBJ2-2	NA	NA	CASSQWRLNTGELFF	TGTGCCAGCAGCCAATGGAGACTGAACACCGGGGAGCTGTTTTTT
TRBV27	TRBJ1-6	NA	NA	CASSTSPQNSPLHF	TGTGCCAGCAGTACGAGTCCTCAAAATTCACCCCTCCACTTT
TRBV27	TRBJ2-2	TRBD2	NA	CASSLFSGGNTGELFF	TGTGCCAGCAGTTTATTCAGCGGGGGGAACACCGGGGAGCTGTTTTTT
TRBV28	TRBJ1-2	TRBD1	NA	CASSTSGGGYGYTF	TGTGCCAGCAGTACCTCAGGGGGCGGCTATGGCTACACCTTC
TRBV27	TRBJ2-1	NA	once	CATLLVGEQFF	TGTGCCACTCTACTAGTAGGTGAGCAGTTCTTC
TRBV6-4	TRBJ2-2	TRBD1	NA	CASREDRAAGELFF	TGTGCCAGCAGGGAGGACAGGGCGGCCGGGGAGCTGTTTTTT
TRBV9	TRBJ2-2	TRBD2	few	CASSTGTSGGVTGELFF	TGTGCCAGCAGCACCGGGACTAGCGGGGGGGTCACCGGGGAGCTGTTTTTT
TRBV28	TRBJ1-2	TRBD1	NA	CASSLGVTGNGYTF	TGTGCCAGCAGTTTAGGGGTGACAGGGAATGGCTACACCTTC
TRBV27	TRBJ2-2	NA	NA	CASSLGGVNTGELFF	TGTGCCAGCAGTTTAGGCGGGGTGAACACCGGGGAGCTGTTTTTT